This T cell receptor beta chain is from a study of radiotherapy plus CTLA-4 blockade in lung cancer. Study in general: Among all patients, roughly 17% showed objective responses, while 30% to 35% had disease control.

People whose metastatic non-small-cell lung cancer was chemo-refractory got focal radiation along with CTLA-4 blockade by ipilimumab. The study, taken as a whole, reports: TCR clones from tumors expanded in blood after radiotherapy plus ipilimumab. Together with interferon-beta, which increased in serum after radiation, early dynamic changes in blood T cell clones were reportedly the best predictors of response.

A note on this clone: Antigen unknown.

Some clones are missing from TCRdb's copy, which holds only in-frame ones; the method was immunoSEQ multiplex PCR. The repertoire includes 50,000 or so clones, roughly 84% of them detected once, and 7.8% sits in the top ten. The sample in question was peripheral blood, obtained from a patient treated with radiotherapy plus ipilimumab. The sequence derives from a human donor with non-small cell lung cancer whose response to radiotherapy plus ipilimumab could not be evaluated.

As DNA, the CDR3 is TGTGCCAGCAGTGAGGCGGGAGGAAGGGACGGGGATACGCAGTATTTT. Translated: CASSEAGGRDGDTQYF. The rearrangement joins TRBV28 to TRBJ2-3, with 8 bases matching TRBD2. The CDR3 length is 16 residues. The germline CDR1 and CDR2 sequences are MDHEN and SYDVKM. V lost 5 bases, J lost 6 bases, and 13 bases stayed unmatched. The full variable domain, completed using reference TRBV28 and TRBJ2-3, is DVKVTQSSRYLVKRTGEKVFLECVQDMDHENMFWYRQDPGLGLRLIYFSYDVKMKEKGDIPEGYSVSREKKERFSLILESASTNQTSMYLCASSEAGGRDGDTQYFGPGTRLTVL.